These 17 T cell receptor beta chains were sequenced from one sample in a study of shared clonotypes between healthy human individuals. The naive CD8 population came from CD45RO-negative cells selected for CCR7, without terminally differentiated effector memory CD45RA+ cells. Some clones are missing from TCRdb's copy, which holds only in-frame ones; the method was immunoSEQ multiplex PCR. The sample carries around 2,000,000 clones, approximately 94% recorded once. Material for sequencing was naive CD8+ T cells sorted from blood. Every receptor here comes from a man younger than 35 in good health.

The chain is built from TRBV10-2 and TRBJ1-2; TRBD1 matches at 7 bases. V shed 8 bases, J shed 8 bases, and the junction held 8 bases outside the gene matches. Per the germline V gene, CDR1 is WSHSY and CDR2 is SAAADI. This CDR3 region has 12 residues. The CDR3 region is CASLIPGQGYTF. Here the CDR3 DNA reads TGCGCCAGCCTAATCCCGGGACAGGGCTACACCTTC.

This clone was counted once. The chain is built from TRBV7-9 and TRBJ1-6; 9 nucleotides line up with TRBD1. V shed 3 bases and J 9 bases; nucleotides not matched to a gene: 3. CDR3 size: 14 residues. Germline-derived CDR1 and CDR2 are SEHNR and FQNEAQ (reference sequence). The CDR3 nucleotides are TGTGCCAGCAGCTTTACAGGGGGCACTTCACCCCTCCACTTT. Amino acid sequence: CASSFTGGTSPLHF.

The rearrangement links TRBV15 to TRBJ2-7; 7 bases align to TRBD1. Germline CDR1 and CDR2: LNHNV and YYDKDF (reference sequence). V lost 4 bases and J lost 0; bases outside the gene matches: 6. The CDR3 contains 15 residues. The CDR3 region has the DNA TGTGCCACCAGCACCGGACAGGTTTCCTCCTACGAGCAGTACTTC. Protein: CATSTGQVSSYEQYF.

This chain uses TRBV7-8 with TRBJ2-2; D ambiguous. Per the germline V gene, CDR1 is SGHVS and CDR2 is FQNEAQ. CDR3 length: 15 residues. With 3 bases removed from V and 0 bases from J, the gap between germline ends came to 8 bases. CDR3 region: CASSFDTSNTGELFF. As DNA, the CDR3 is TGTGCCAGCAGCTTCGACACTTCGAACACCGGGGAGCTGTTTTTT.

The V call is TRBV27, the J call TRBJ2-7; 8 nucleotides line up with TRBD2. The V and J ends lost 2 bases and 4 bases, in that order; junction bases with no gene match: 16. Germline V gene lookup returns CDR1 MNHEY and CDR2 SMNVEV (reference sequence). The CDR3 covers 18 residues. The CDR3 DNA sequence: TGTGCCAGCAGTTTAGCCCTCGCTTCTAGCGGGTCTCATTACGAGCAGTACTTC. Its protein is CASSLALASSGSHYEQYF.

The rearrangement uses TRBV6-1 and TRBJ1-3; weak D call: TRBD1 (5 bases). Per the germline V gene, CDR1 is MNHNS and CDR2 is SASEGT. Trimming took off 1 base at V and 3 bases at J, with 10 bases between the two ends. The CDR3 length is 15 residues. CDR3 residues: CASSEGGGVGNTIYF. Here the CDR3 DNA reads TGTGCCAGCAGTGAAGGGGGGGGAGTTGGAAACACCATATATTTT.

The gene calls are TRBV4-3 and TRBJ1-2; TRBD1 matches at 7 bases. Unmatched junction bases numbered 4, after V lost 1 base and J lost 2 bases. Looked up from germline, CDR1 is LGHNA and CDR2 is YSLEER. The CDR3 covers 15 residues. CDR3 in DNA: TGCGCCAGCAGCCAAGTCATAGGGGGCAACTATGGCTACACCTTC. Amino acid sequence: CASSQVIGGNYGYTF.

J is TRBJ2-7 and V is TRBV5-6; maybe TRBD1 (5 bases). The CDR3 runs 16 residues. The germline V gene encodes CDR1 SGHDT and CDR2 YYEEEE. V dropped 1 base and J dropped 0 bases, with 14 bases sitting between them. CDR3 amino acids: CASSLRAGLSSYEQYF. The CDR3 nucleotides read TGTGCCAGCAGCTTGAGGGCAGGGCTGTCCTCCTACGAGCAGTACTTC.

The chain recombines TRBV10-3 with TRBJ1-6; D ambiguous. The CDR3 runs 12 residues. In germline, CDR1 is ENHRY, CDR2 SYGVKD. V lost 3 bases, J lost 6 bases, and 3 bases lay in between. CDR3 amino acids: CAISEANSPLHF. The CDR3 nucleotides read TGTGCCATCAGTGAAGCTAATTCACCCCTCCACTTT.

CDR3 nucleotide sequence: TGTGCCAGCAGTTTTATGGGGGACAGTCAAGAGACCCAGTACTTC. Translating it yields CASSFMGDSQETQYF. The chain couples TRBV28 to TRBJ2-5; the match to TRBD1 covers 7 bases. Germline-derived CDR1 and CDR2 are MDHEN and SYDVKM. V shed 3 bases and J 2 bases; nucleotides not matched to a gene: 6. This CDR3 contains 15 residues.

This clone was seen only a few times. The gene calls are TRBV18 and TRBJ1-2, with no clear D. CDR1 KGHSH and CDR2 LQKENI come from the germline V gene. The V gene lost 1 base and the J gene lost 4 bases, with 13 bases spanning the gap. The CDR3 sequence is 15 residues long. The chain's CDR3 is CASSPRHKPVYGYTF. Here the CDR3 DNA reads TGTGCCAGCTCACCACGCCACAAGCCCGTCTATGGCTACACCTTC.

This rearrangement joins TRBV11-3 to TRBJ2-1, with TRBD2 matching over 8 bases. Germline values: CDR1 SGHNT, CDR2 YENEEA. V dropped 5 bases and J dropped 7; count of bases not matched to a gene: 7. The CDR3 spans 14 residues. CDR3 nucleotides: TGTGCCAGCAGCAGCGGGAGTGGGCTGAATGAGCAGTTCTTC. Its translation is CASSSGSGLNEQFF.

The rearrangement links TRBV13 to TRBJ2-7; D remains ambiguous. This CDR3 region has 13 residues. Germline V gene lookup returns CDR1 PRHDT and CDR2 FYEKMQ (reference sequence). The germline V and J ends were trimmed by 2 bases and 3 bases, with 8 bases remaining between them. The CDR3 here is CASSLYENYEQYF. The CDR3 DNA follows: TGTGCCAGCAGCTTATACGAGAACTACGAGCAGTACTTC.

The chain links TRBV4-1 to TRBJ2-1; tentative D call: TRBD1 (6 bases). The germline V gene has CDR1 MGHRA and CDR2 YSYEKL. The CDR3 totals 14 residues. The V end was cut by 1 base, the J end by 6 bases, with 10 bases between. The CDR3 spells CASSQAPGANEQFF. The DNA of the CDR3 is TGCGCCAGCAGCCAAGCCCCAGGGGCCAATGAGCAGTTCTTC.

CDR3 bases: TGTGCCAGCAGTCCCCCCCCGGGGGACTATAGCAATCAGCCCCAGCATTTT. This gives the protein CASSPPPGDYSNQPQHF. The rearrangement links TRBV28 to TRBJ1-5; tentative D call: TRBD1 (5 bases). Germline V gene sequence: CDR1 MDHEN, CDR2 SYDVKM. Trimming left V 5 bases short and J 0 bases short, with 17 bases between. The CDR3 runs 17 residues.

The chain couples TRBV4-2 to TRBJ2-2, with a possible D match to TRBD2 (7 bases). V lost 4 bases, J lost 0 bases, and 18 bases lay in between. The CDR3 runs 18 residues. Germline V lookup: CDR1 LGHNA, CDR2 YNFKEQ. In DNA, the CDR3 is TGTGCCAGCAGCCCTAATGGGGGGGGCACCGCGAACACCGGGGAGCTGTTTTTT. Its protein product is CASSPNGGGTANTGELFF.

The chain carries TRBV9 and TRBJ2-3, with D unresolved. V lost 4 bases, J lost 2 bases, and 17 bases lay in between. This CDR3 has 16 amino acids. CDR1 is SGDLS and CDR2 is YYNGEE in the germline V gene. CDR3 coding DNA: TGTGCCAGCAGCATCTGGACGGGTGGGTTCACAGATACGCAGTATTTT. Its translation is CASSIWTGGFTDTQYF.